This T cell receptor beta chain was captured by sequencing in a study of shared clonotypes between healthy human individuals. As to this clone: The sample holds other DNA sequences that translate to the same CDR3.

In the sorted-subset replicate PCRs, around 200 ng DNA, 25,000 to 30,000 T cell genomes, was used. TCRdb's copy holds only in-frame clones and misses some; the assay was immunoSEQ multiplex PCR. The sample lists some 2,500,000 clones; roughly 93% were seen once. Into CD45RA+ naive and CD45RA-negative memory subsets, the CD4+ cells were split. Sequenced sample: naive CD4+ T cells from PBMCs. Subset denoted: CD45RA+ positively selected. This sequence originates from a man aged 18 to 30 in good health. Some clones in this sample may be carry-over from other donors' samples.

The CDR3 coding sequence is TGTGCCAGCTCACCGGACGGAAACACCATATATTTT. Translating gives CASSPDGNTIYF. The rearrangement uses TRBV18 and TRBJ1-3; D gene unclear. V lost 3 bases and J lost 4, with 4 bases in between. Per germline, CDR1 KGHSH and CDR2 LQKENI. This CDR3 region has 12 residues.